In this sample, the clone carrying this TCR beta chain turned up many times. This sample stems from a study of regulatory T cells in long-lasting Graves disease. V lost 1 base, J lost 5 bases, and 14 bases lay in between. Looked up from germline, CDR1 is LNHDA and CDR2 is SQIVND (reference sequence). The CDR3 totals 15 residues. To make TCR beta libraries, researchers used iRepertoire HTBI primers and Arm-PCR of CDR3 regions. Using its own MiXCR run on the multiplex PCR reads, TCRdb lists one record per CDR3 protein. Here the sample spans about 430,000 distinct CDR3 sequences, approximately 16% being singletons. Sample time point: newly diagnosed GD, antithyroid drugs for less than 3 months. The TCR library was made from RNA that had been extracted from PBMCs in TRIzol. The same data also contributed to another study, on T cells in Graves' hyperthyroidism and ophthalmopathy.

The receptor was isolated from a middle-aged woman with Graves disease. Sequences were derived from peripheral blood mononuclear cells (PBMCs), sampled at new diagnosis, from a patient treated with antithyroid drugs. The genes are TRBV19 and TRBJ2-5; weak D call: TRBD1 (5 bases). CDR3 bases: TGTGCCAGTAGTATAGGAATCAGGGCAGGGGAGACCCAGTACTTC. Amino acids: CASSIGIRAGETQYF.